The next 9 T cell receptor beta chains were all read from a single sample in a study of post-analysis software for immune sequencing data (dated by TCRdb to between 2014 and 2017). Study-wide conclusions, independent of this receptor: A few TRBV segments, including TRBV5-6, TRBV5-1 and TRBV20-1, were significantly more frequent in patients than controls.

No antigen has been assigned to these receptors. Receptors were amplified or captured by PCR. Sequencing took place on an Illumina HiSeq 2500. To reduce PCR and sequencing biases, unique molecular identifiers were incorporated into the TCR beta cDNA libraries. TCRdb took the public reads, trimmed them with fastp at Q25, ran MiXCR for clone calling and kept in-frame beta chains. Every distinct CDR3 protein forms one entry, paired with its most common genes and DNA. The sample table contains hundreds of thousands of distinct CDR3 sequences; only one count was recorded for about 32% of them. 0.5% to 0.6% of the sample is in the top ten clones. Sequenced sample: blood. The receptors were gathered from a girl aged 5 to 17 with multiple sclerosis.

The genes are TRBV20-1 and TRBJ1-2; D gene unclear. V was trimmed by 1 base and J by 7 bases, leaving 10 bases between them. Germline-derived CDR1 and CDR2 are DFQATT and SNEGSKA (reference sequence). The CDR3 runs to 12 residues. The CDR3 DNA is TGCAGTGCTAGAGTCCAGGCACTTGGCTACACCTTC. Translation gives CSARVQALGYTF.

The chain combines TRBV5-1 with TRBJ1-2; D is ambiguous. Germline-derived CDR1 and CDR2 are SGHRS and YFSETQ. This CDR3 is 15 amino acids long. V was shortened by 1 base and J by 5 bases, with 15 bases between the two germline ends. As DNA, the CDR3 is TGCGCCAGCAGCTTGCATGAGAGTTCTTGTTATGGCTACACCTTC. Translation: CASSLHESSCYGYTF.

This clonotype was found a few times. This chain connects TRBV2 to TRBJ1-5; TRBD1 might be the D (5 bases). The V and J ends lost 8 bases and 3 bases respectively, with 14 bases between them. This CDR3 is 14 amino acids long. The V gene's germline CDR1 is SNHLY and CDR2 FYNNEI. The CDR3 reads CASWGGGTNQPQHF. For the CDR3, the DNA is TGTGCCAGCTGGGGTGGGGGGACCAATCAGCCCCAGCATTTT.

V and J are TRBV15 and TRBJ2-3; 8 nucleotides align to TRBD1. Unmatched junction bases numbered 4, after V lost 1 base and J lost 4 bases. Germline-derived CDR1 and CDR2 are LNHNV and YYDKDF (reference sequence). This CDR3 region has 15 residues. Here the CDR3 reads CATSRGDRTSDTQYF. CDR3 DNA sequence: TGTGCCACCAGCAGAGGGGACAGGACCTCAGATACGCAGTATTTT.

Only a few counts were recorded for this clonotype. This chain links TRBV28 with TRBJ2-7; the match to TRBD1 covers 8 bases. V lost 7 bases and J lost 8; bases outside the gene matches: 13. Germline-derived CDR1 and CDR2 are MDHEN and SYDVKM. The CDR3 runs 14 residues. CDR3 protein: CASTQSRDRHQQYF. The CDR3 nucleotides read TGTGCCAGCACTCAAAGCAGGGACAGGCACCAGCAGTACTTC.

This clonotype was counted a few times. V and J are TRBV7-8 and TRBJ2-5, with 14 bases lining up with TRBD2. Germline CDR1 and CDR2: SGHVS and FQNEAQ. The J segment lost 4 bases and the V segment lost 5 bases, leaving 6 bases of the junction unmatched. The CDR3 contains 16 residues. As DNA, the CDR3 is TGTGCCAGCAGCCAAGCAGGACTAGCGGGGGGAGAGACCCAGTACTTC. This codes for CASSQAGLAGGETQYF.

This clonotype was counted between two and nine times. CDR3 coding DNA: TGTGCCAGCAGCTCGGAGAGGGGGGGCTATGGCTACACCTTC. As protein: CASSSERGGYGYTF. The V call is TRBV11-2, the J call TRBJ1-2; TRBD1 is a possible D gene (6 bases). This CDR3 contains 14 residues. V lost 4 bases to trimming and J lost 4 bases, with 13 bases between them. CDR1 is SGHAT, CDR2 FQNNGV, per germline.

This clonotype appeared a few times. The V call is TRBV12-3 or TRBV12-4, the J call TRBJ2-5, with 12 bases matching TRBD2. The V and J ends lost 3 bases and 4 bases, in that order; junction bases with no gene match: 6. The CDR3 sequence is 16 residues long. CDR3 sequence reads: CASSFSTSGSGETQYF. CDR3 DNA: TGTGCCAGCAGTTTCTCGACTAGCGGGAGTGGAGAGACCCAGTACTTC.

In nucleotides, the CDR3 is TGTGCCATCAGTGAGAGGGATTGGGGGGCCAACGTCCTGACTTTC. This translates into CAISERDWGANVLTF. This chain links TRBV10-3 with TRBJ2-6; D not certain. The V gene lost 2 bases and the J gene lost 4 bases, with 9 bases spanning the gap. Germline CDR1 reads ENHRY; CDR2 reads SYGVKD. CDR3 length: 15 amino acids.